This TCR beta chain originates from a study of CD8 T cells in ankylosing spondylitis. Findings and limits, study-wide: It appeared that ankylosing spondylitis blood was characterized by a TCR beta motif of several highly homologous variants. Disease-linked clones reportedly showed significant enrichment in matched ankylosing spondylitis synovial fluid.

Each CDR3 protein gets one entry after TCRdb re-called the 5' RACE reads with MiXCR. The sample has about 540,000 distinct CDR3 sequences, over 9.5% seen once; the top ten hold almost 7%. Details on this clonotype: Its matching antigen is unknown.

The sequence was collected from a male donor with ankylosing spondylitis. The sequenced sample consisted of blood, either unsorted or a sorted T cell fraction (not recorded which).

CDR3 coding DNA: TGCAGCGTCCTTCTTATTAAGGCCACAGATACGCAGTATTTT. Translation: CSVLLIKATDTQYF. The gene calls are TRBV29-1 and TRBJ2-3, with D unresolved. The CDR3 contains 14 residues. V was trimmed by 6 bases and J by 2 bases, leaving 15 bases between them. Per the germline V gene, CDR1 is SQVTM and CDR2 is ANQGSEA.